The entry below gives a single T cell receptor beta chain sequence along with its context. Assay used: immunoSEQ multiplex PCR; TCRdb lists only in-frame clones, some missing. The sample holds under 40,000 clones, 70% to 90% seen once. The CDR3 covers 19 residues. Looked up from germline, CDR1 is SGHTA and CDR2 is FQGTGA. Germline trimming cut 2 bases from V and 3 bases from J; bases unmatched to any gene: 16. The sample belongs to a study of T cell changes during pregnancy in multiple sclerosis. The receptor's source is a female donor with multiple sclerosis, enrolled in a pregnancy study. The sample in question was CD4+ T cells from peripheral blood mononuclear cells, obtained before pregnancy. The chain employs TRBV7-3 and TRBJ2-3; TRBD1 matches at 8 bases. This chain's CDR3 is CASSLGYAQGARGTDTQYF. The CDR3 DNA follows: TGTGCCAGCAGCTTAGGCTATGCTCAGGGGGCAAGGGGTACAGATACGCAGTATTTT.